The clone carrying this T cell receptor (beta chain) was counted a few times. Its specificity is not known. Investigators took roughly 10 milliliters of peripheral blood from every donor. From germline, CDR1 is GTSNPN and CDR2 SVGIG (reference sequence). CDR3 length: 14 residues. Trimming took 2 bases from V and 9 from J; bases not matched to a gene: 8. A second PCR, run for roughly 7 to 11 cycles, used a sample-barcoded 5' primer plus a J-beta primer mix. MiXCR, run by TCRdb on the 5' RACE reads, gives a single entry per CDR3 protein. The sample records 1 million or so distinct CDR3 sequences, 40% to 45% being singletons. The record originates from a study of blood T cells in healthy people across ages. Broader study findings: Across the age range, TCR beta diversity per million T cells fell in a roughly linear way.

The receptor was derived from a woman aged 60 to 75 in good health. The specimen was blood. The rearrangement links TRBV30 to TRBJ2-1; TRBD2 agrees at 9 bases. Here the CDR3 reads CAWSRGGRATEQFF. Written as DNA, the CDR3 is TGTGCCTGGAGTCGAGGCGGGAGGGCCACTGAGCAGTTCTTC.